This T cell receptor beta chain originates from a study of STAT3 mutations in large granular lymphocyte leukemia. Germline CDR1 LNHDA, CDR2 SQIVND (reference sequence). V was pared by 3 bases and J by 8 bases, with 15 bases between. The CDR3 extends over 14 amino acids. In regard to this clone: Its antigen is not known.

Findings and limits, study-wide: Every T-LGLL patient had at least one immunodominant TCRbeta clonotype.

Assay: immunoSEQ multiplex PCR; the TCRdb copy retains only in-frame clones and omits some. The table includes approximately 2,800 clones, around 69% detected once. This TCR was sampled from a man between 60 and 70 years old with T-cell large granular lymphocyte leukemia. Some clones in this sample may be carry-over from other donors' samples. The sample comprised peripheral blood mononuclear cells. The V gene is TRBV19, the J gene TRBJ2-3; TRBD1 might be the D (5 bases). The CDR3 loop is CASSIAAGAGTQYF. The CDR3 DNA follows: TGTGCCAGTAGTATCGCTGCTGGGGCCGGTACGCAGTATTTT.